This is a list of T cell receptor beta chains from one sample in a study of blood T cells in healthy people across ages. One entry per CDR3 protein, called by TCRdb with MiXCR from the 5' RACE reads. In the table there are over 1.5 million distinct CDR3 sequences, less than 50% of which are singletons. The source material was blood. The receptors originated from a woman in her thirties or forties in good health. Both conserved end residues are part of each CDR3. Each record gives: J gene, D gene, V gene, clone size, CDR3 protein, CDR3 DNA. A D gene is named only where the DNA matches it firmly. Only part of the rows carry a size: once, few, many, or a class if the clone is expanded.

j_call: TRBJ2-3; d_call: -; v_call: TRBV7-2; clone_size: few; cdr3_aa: CASSPSPRDTQYF; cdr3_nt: TGTGCCAGCAGCCCCTCCCCACGGGATACGCAGTATTTT
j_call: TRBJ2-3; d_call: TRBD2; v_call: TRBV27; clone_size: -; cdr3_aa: CASGRGRSTLPTDTQYF; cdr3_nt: TGTGCCAGCGGGAGGGGCAGGTCAACTCTTCCCACAGATACGCAGTATTTT
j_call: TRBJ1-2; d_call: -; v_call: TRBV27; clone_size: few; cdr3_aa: CASSTRGFYGYTF; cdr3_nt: TGTGCCAGCAGTACGAGAGGTTTCTATGGCTACACCTTC
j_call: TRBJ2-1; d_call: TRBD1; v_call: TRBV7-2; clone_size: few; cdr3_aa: CASSLGAGGISYNEQFF; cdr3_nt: TGTGCCAGCAGCTTAGGAGCAGGGGGAATCTCCTACAATGAGCAGTTCTTC
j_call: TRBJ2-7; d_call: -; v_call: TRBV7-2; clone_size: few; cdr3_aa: CASSPFGGARPYEQYF; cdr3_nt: TGTGCCAGCAGCCCCTTTGGGGGGGCGCGACCCTACGAGCAGTACTTC
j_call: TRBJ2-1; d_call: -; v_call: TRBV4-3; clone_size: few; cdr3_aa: CASSLDSGERDEQFF; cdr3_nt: TGCGCCAGCAGCCTTGATTCTGGGGAGAGGGATGAGCAGTTCTTC
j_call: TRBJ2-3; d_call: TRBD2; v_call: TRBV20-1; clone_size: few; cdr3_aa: CSAKPRLARGTDTQYF; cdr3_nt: TGCAGTGCTAAACCCAGACTAGCGCGCGGCACAGATACGCAGTATTTT
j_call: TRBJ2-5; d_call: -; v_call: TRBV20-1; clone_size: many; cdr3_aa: CSARDGRTVQETQYF; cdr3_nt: TGCAGTGCTAGAGATGGTCGGACAGTCCAAGAGACCCAGTACTTC
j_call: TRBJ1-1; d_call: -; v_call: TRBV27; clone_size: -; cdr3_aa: CASRDPDRGGTFF; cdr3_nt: TGTGCCAGCAGGGATCCCGATAGGGGGGGAACTTTCTTT
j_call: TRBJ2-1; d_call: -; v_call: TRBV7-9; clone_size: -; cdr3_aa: CASSFMVNEQFF; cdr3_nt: TGTGCCAGCAGCTTTATGGTGAATGAGCAGTTCTTC
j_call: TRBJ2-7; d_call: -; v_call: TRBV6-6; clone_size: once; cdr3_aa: CASSYGPPGEQYF; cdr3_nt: TGTGCCAGCAGTTACGGACCCCCGGGCGAGCAGTACTTC
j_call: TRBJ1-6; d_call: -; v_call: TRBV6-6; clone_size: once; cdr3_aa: CASSTGQNYNSPLHF; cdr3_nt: TGTGCCAGCAGTACAGGACAGAACTATAATTCACCCCTCCACTTT
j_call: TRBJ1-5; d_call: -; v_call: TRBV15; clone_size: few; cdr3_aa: CATSRGGDGSNQPQHF; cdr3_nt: TGTGCCACCAGCAGGGGTGGGGACGGAAGCAATCAGCCCCAGCATTTT
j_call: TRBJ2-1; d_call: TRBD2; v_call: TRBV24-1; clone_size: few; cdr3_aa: CATSDPSGYNEQFF; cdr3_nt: TGTGCCACCAGTGATCCTAGCGGGTACAATGAGCAGTTCTTC
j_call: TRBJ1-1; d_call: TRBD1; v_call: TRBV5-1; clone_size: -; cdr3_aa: CASSQGTGPRQAFF; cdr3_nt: TGCGCCAGCAGCCAAGGGACAGGACCCCGGCAGGCTTTCTTT
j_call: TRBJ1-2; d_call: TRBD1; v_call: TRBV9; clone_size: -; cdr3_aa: CASSDGDSPLYGYTF; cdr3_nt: TGTGCCAGCAGCGACGGGGACAGTCCCCTCTATGGCTACACCTTC
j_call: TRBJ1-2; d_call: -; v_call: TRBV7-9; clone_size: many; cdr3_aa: CASSSGTARSYGYTF; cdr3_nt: TGTGCCAGCAGCTCGGGGACCGCGAGGTCCTATGGCTACACCTTC
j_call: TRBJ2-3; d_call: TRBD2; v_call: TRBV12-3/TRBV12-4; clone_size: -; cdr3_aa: CATGLFIAGGTDTQYF; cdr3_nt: TGTGCCACCGGACTGTTCATAGCGGGAGGCACAGATACGCAGTATTTT
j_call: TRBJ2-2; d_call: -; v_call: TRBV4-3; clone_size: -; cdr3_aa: CASSPSAGAANTGELFF; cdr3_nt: TGCGCCAGCAGCCCCTCAGCCGGCGCAGCGAACACCGGGGAGCTGTTTTTT
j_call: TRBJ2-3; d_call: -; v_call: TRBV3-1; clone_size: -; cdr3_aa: CASSPLRVGSSDTQYF; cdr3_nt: TGTGCCAGCAGCCCCCTCCGAGTGGGTAGTTCAGATACGCAGTATTTT
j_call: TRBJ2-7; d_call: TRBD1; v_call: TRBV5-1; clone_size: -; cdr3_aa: CASSFYPAGGSYEQYF; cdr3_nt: TGCGCCAGCAGCTTTTATCCCGCAGGGGGATCCTACGAGCAGTACTTC
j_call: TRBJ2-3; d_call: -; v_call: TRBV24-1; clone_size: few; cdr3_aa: CATSDFDADTQYF; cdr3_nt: TGTGCCACCAGTGATTTTGACGCAGATACGCAGTATTTT
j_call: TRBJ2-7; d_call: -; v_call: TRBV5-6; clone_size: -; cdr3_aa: CASSLGGRSSYEQYF; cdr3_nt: TGTGCCAGCAGCTTGGGGGGACGGAGCTCCTACGAGCAGTACTTC
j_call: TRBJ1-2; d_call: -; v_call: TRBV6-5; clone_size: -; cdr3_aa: CASSYPQSGRYTF; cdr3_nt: TGTGCCAGCAGTTACCCTCAATCCGGGCGCTACACCTTC
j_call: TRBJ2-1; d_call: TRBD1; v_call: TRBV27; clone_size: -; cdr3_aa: CASSWGQLTADNEQFF; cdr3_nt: TGTGCCAGCAGTTGGGGACAGCTTACGGCCGACAATGAGCAGTTCTTC
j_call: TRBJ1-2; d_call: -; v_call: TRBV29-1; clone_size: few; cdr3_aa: CSAPEAKAGYGYTF; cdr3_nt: TGCAGCGCCCCTGAGGCTAAGGCTGGCTATGGCTACACCTTC
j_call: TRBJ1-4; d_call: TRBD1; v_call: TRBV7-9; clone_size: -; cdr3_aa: CASSAYTGAEEKLFF; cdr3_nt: TGTGCCAGCAGCGCCTACACAGGGGCCGAGGAAAAACTGTTTTTT